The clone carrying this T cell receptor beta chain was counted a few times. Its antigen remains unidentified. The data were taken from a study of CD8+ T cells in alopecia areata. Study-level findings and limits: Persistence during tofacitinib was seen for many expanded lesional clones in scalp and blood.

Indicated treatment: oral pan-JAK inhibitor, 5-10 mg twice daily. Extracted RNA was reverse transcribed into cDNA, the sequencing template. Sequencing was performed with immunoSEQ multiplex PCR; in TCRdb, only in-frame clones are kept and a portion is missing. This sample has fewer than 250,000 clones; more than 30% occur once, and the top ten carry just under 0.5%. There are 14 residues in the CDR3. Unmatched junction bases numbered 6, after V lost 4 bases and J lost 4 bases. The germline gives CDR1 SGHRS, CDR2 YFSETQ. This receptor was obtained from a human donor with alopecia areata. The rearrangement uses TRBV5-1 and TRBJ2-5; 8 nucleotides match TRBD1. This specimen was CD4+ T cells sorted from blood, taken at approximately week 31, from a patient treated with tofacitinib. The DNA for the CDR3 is TGCGCCAGCAGCGTTACCGGGACAGGAGAGACCCAGTACTTC. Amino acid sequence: CASSVTGTGETQYF.